The 21 T cell receptor beta chains in this list originate from one sample, sequenced in a study of cytomegalovirus exposure and HLA in healthy donors. Both 60 Vbeta primers and 13 Jbeta primers went into the PCR. Clones were read by immunoSEQ multiplex PCR, and TCRdb kept only the in-frame ones, dropping some. The sample contains 120,000 or so clones, about 83% of which appear only once. Sequencing used PBMCs. The receptors derive from a woman in her 40s in good health and CMV-seropositive.

CDR3 sequence reads: CASSMAGGETQYF. Written as DNA, the CDR3 is TGTGCCAGTAGTATGGCAGGGGGGGAGACCCAGTACTTC. The chain recombines TRBV19 with TRBJ2-5; D is perhaps TRBD1 (7 bases). Germline loops: CDR1 LNHDA, CDR2 SQIVND (reference sequence). This CDR3 has 13 residues. Between the trimmed V and J ends, which lost 3 bases and 5 bases, there was a span of 10 bases.

The J gene is TRBJ1-1, the V gene TRBV9; 7 bases match TRBD1. J lost 3 bases, V lost 0 bases, and 8 bases had no gene match. The length of the CDR3 is 16 residues. Germline loops: CDR1 SGDLS, CDR2 YYNGEE. The CDR3 spells CASSVVSRQGDTEAFF. The CDR3 bases are TGTGCCAGCAGCGTAGTATCTCGGCAGGGGGACACTGAAGCTTTCTTT.

The chain is built from TRBV4-3 and TRBJ2-3; 8 bases fit TRBD2. V shed 6 bases, J shed 6 bases, and the junction held 11 bases outside the gene matches. Germline V gives CDR1 LGHNA, CDR2 YSLEER. The CDR3 covers 15 residues. CDR3 sequence (DNA): TGCGCCAGCAGGCGGGGGAGCGGGAGTAAGGATACGCAGTATTTT. Translating it yields CASRRGSGSKDTQYF.

The chain carries TRBV6-5 and TRBJ2-5; 7 bases fit TRBD2. The germline V gene has CDR1 MNHEY and CDR2 SVGAGI. This CDR3 has 12 residues. The CDR3 region is CASAGTQETQYF. CDR3 sequence (DNA): TGTGCTTCAGCGGGAACCCAAGAGACCCAGTACTTC.

J is TRBJ1-4 and V is TRBV6-5; D not certain. Trimming took off 2 bases at V and 7 bases at J, with 14 bases between the two ends. The germline CDR1 and CDR2 sequences are MNHEY and SVGAGI. CDR3 length: 15 amino acids. DNA for the CDR3: TGTGCCAGCAGTTACGCGTCCCTGTCATCTGAAAAACTGTTTTTT. This codes for CASSYASLSSEKLFF.

The chain links TRBV4-1 to TRBJ1-5; D not certain. The CDR3 loop spans 15 amino acids. Germline V lookup: CDR1 MGHRA, CDR2 YSYEKL. Trimming pared 1 base from V and 0 bases from J, leaving 7 bases between. CDR3 nucleotide sequence: TGCGCCAGCAGCCAAGTCAGTGATAGCAATCAGCCCCAGCATTTT. Protein sequence: CASSQVSDSNQPQHF.

V is TRBV5-6 and J is TRBJ2-5; 7 bases match TRBD1. J gave up 5 bases and V 4 bases, and 14 bases lay outside the gene matches. The CDR3 extends over 16 amino acids. CDR1 and CDR2 from the germline V gene are SGHDT and YYEEEE. The CDR3 DNA is TGTGCCAGCAGCCTTGGGACAGCCCCCTCCATCGAGACCCAGTACTTC. This gives the protein CASSLGTAPSIETQYF.

A single count supports this clone. CDR3 sequence: CASSSAEFSGANVLTF. For the CDR3, the DNA is TGTGCCAGCAGCTCCGCCGAGTTCTCTGGGGCCAACGTCCTGACTTTC. V gene TRBV7-3 combines with J gene TRBJ2-6; D is undetermined. The CDR3 spans 16 residues. Trimming stripped 4 bases from V and 0 bases from J, with 10 bases between. Germline V gene lookup returns CDR1 SGHTA and CDR2 FQGTGA.

V and J are TRBV11-3 and TRBJ2-4, with D uncertain. Trimming pared 5 bases from V and 9 bases from J, leaving 20 bases between. CDR3 length equals 15 residues. Per germline, CDR1 SGHNT and CDR2 YENEEA. DNA of the CDR3: TGTGCCAGCAGCCCCTCGACGACGTGGTCGGGCATTCAGTACTTC. Protein product: CASSPSTTWSGIQYF.

The chain carries TRBV11-3 and TRBJ2-1; TRBD2 matches 7 bases. The CDR3 runs to 15 residues. Germline values: CDR1 SGHNT, CDR2 YENEEA. Trimming cost V 4 bases and J 7 bases; bases outside gene matches: 10. The CDR3 coding sequence is TGTGCCAGCAGCTATCGGGGAGGGCCCGGTAATGAGCAGTTCTTC. It translates to CASSYRGGPGNEQFF.

This chain connects TRBV6-5 to TRBJ1-2, with 7 bases identical to TRBD1. After removal of 2 bases from V and 4 bases from J, the junction contained 4 bases not matched to a gene. Germline V gene data show CDR1 as MNHEY and CDR2 as SVGAGI. This CDR3 spans 14 amino acids. CDR3 sequence: CASSYRGLGYGYTF. In DNA form, the CDR3 reads TGTGCCAGCAGTTACAGGGGGCTTGGCTATGGCTACACCTTC.

The rearrangement links TRBV19 to TRBJ1-2, with 12 bases lining up with TRBD1. Germline values: CDR1 LNHDA, CDR2 SQIVND (reference sequence). V was pared by 5 bases and J by 7 bases, with 8 bases of the junction left unmatched. CDR3 length equals 15 residues. The CDR3 DNA sequence: TGTGCCAGTAGTCCCTTGGGACAGGGGGCTGGTGGCTACACCTTC. Translating it yields CASSPLGQGAGGYTF.

This rearrangement joins TRBV5-1 to TRBJ2-2; D perhaps matches TRBD2 (6 bases). V lost 3 bases, J lost 5 bases, and 8 bases lay in between. The germline V gene encodes CDR1 SGHRS and CDR2 YFSETQ. CDR3 length: 13 amino acids. CDR3 sequence (DNA): TGCGCCAGCAGCTCGGGGGTAACCGGGGAGCTGTTTTTT. This gives the protein CASSSGVTGELFF.

The chain is built from TRBV30 and TRBJ2-5; 12 bases agree with TRBD2. CDR1 and CDR2 (germline): GTSNPN, SVGIG (reference sequence). The V and J ends lost 7 bases and 4 bases, in that order; junction bases with no gene match: 4. CDR3 length: 13 residues. CDR3 protein: CASTSGSRETQYF. The CDR3 nucleotides are TGTGCCTCGACTAGCGGGAGTAGAGAGACCCAGTACTTC.

This chain links TRBV5-4 with TRBJ2-6, with a possible D match to TRBD2 (6 bases). V lost 0 bases to trimming and J lost 4 bases, with 11 bases between them. The CDR3 has 16 amino acids. Germline V gene sequence: CDR1 SGHNT, CDR2 YYREEE (reference sequence). Written as DNA, the CDR3 is TGTGCCAGCAGCTTGGAGGGCCGGGGGGGGGCCAACGTCCTGACTTTC. Amino acid sequence: CASSLEGRGGANVLTF.

This clone came up once. The chain has TRBV4-1 and TRBJ2-7; 10 nucleotides agree with TRBD1. V trimming: 1 base; J trimming: 4 bases; junction bases outside the gene matches: 4. The CDR3 is 15 amino acids. The V gene's germline CDR1 is MGHRA and CDR2 YSYEKL. CDR3 sequence: CASSQVTGGRYEQYF. Written as DNA, the CDR3 is TGCGCCAGCAGCCAAGTGACAGGGGGCCGGTACGAGCAGTACTTC.

The rearrangement joins TRBV9 to TRBJ2-2, with 9 bases that match TRBD1. Trimming removed 4 bases from V and 4 bases from J; junction bases left unmatched: 8. There are 16 residues in the CDR3. CDR1 is SGDLS, CDR2 YYNGEE, per germline. The CDR3 sequence: CASSPGQGFVTGELFF. CDR3 DNA sequence: TGTGCCAGCAGCCCCGGACAGGGGTTCGTCACCGGGGAGCTGTTTTTT.

The J gene is TRBJ2-5, the V gene TRBV5-1; no clear D. The CDR3 spans 13 residues. Trimming cost V 3 bases and J 3 bases, with 9 bases left between them. CDR1 SGHRS and CDR2 YFSETQ come from the germline V gene. CDR3 sequence: CASSYRVEETQYF. Here the CDR3 DNA reads TGCGCCAGCAGCTACCGGGTCGAAGAGACCCAGTACTTC.

For the CDR3, the DNA is TGTGCCACCGGACAGGTGACCTCCGAGCAGTACTTC. This translates into CATGQVTSEQYF. The rearrangement joins TRBV2 to TRBJ2-7; 7 bases line up with TRBD1. V lost 10 bases, J lost 6 bases, and 9 bases stayed unmatched. This CDR3 spans 12 amino acids. CDR1 is SNHLY and CDR2 is FYNNEI in the germline V gene.

The CDR3 reads CASSRTRGTEAFF. The CDR3 DNA sequence: TGTGCCAGCAGTCGCACACGGGGGACTGAAGCTTTCTTT. This chain joins TRBV6-4 and TRBJ1-1, with D perhaps TRBD1 (5 bases). This CDR3 has 13 residues. CDR1 is MRHNA and CDR2 is SNTAGT in the germline V gene. V lost 5 bases and J lost 5, with 12 bases in between.

This chain joins TRBV4-3 and TRBJ2-7; TRBD2 aligns across 9 bases. The CDR3 is 15 residues long. V lost 1 base to trimming and J lost 1 base; unmatched junction nucleotides: 2. Looked up from germline, CDR1 is LGHNA and CDR2 is YSLEER. Here the CDR3 reads CASSQVAGESYEQYF. The CDR3 coding sequence is TGCGCCAGCAGCCAAGTAGCGGGAGAGTCCTACGAGCAGTACTTC.